One sample yielded the 19 T cell receptor beta chains listed below, sequenced in a study of T cell repertoires in cytomegalovirus infection. In TCRdb, the reads were re-called with MiXCR into one record per CDR3 protein. The table shows 310,000 or so distinct CDR3 sequences, with about a quarter occurring only once. Sample: PBMCs. The receptors stem from a human donor in good health (CMV status not recorded). Some clones in this sample may be carry-over from other donors' samples.

The V call is TRBV4-1, the J call TRBJ2-1; D perhaps matches TRBD2 (6 bases). The germline CDR1 and CDR2 sequences are MGHRA and YSYEKL. CDR3 size: 16 residues. V was shortened by 2 bases and J by 0 bases, with 11 bases between the two germline ends. The CDR3 DNA reads as TGCGCCAGCAGCCAACGACTAGTTAGCTCCTACAATGAGCAGTTCTTC. Its translation is CASSQRLVSSYNEQFF.

This clonotype came up a few times. This chain joins TRBV15 and TRBJ2-7; D is undetermined. Germline V gene sequence: CDR1 LNHNV, CDR2 YYDKDF (reference sequence). Trimming shortened V by 0 bases and J by 3 bases, and 6 bases separated the two germline ends. The CDR3 is made up of 13 amino acids. CDR3 DNA sequence: TGTGCCACCAGCAGAGAAGCAGACTACGAGCAGTACTTC. Translation gives CATSREADYEQYF.

In its sample, this clonotype was seen many times. The chain links TRBV7-2 to TRBJ2-5; D is perhaps TRBD1 (6 bases). CDR1 SGHTA and CDR2 FQGNSA come from the germline V gene. CDR3 length: 15 amino acids. Between the trimmed V and J ends, which lost 5 bases and 5 bases, there was a span of 18 bases. The CDR3 sequence: CASSVNRDLGETQYF. The DNA for the CDR3 is TGTGCCAGCAGCGTTAACAGGGACCTGGGGGAGACCCAGTACTTC.

In its sample, this clonotype was seen a few times. The chain joins TRBV2 to TRBJ2-2; 8 bases line up with TRBD1. V lost 6 bases to trimming and J lost 7 bases; unmatched junction nucleotides: 7. This CDR3 comprises 14 residues. The V gene's germline CDR1 is SNHLY and CDR2 FYNNEI. CDR3 bases: TGTGCCAGCAGCCTGGACAGGGACAGCGGGGAGCTGTTTTTT. Protein product: CASSLDRDSGELFF.

This clonotype was found many times. CDR3 sequence (DNA): TGTGCCAGCAGCCCAACTTCCGGGACGTCAGCAGGCTACACCTTC. It specifies CASSPTSGTSAGYTF. The rearrangement links TRBV7-2 to TRBJ1-2, with D perhaps matching TRBD1 (5 bases). This CDR3 has 15 amino acids. With 5 bases removed from V and 8 bases from J, the gap between germline ends came to 21 bases. Germline CDR1 reads SGHTA; CDR2 reads FQGNSA.

In DNA form, the CDR3 reads TGTGCCAGCAGCTTACGGGCCAATCAGCCCCAGCATTTT. Its protein is CASSLRANQPQHF. The chain carries TRBV7-8 and TRBJ1-5; D gene unclear. Germline lookup yields CDR1 SGHVS and CDR2 FQNEAQ. The CDR3 extends over 13 amino acids. V shed 2 bases and J shed 3 bases, with 5 bases lying between them.

This clonotype was counted only a few times. V gene TRBV29-1 combines with J gene TRBJ2-2; maybe TRBD2 (5 bases). Deletions cut 5 bases from V and 2 bases from J, with 12 bases between. Germline values: CDR1 SQVTM, CDR2 ANQGSEA. CDR3 length: 14 residues. CDR3 loop: CSVSPGSNTGELFF. The CDR3 DNA reads TGCAGCGTTTCCCCGGGGTCAAACACCGGGGAGCTGTTTTTT.

The CDR3 spells CASSLTSVRSSYNEQFF. The DNA for the CDR3 is TGTGCCAGTAGTTTAACTAGCGTCCGGAGCTCCTACAATGAGCAGTTCTTC. The V gene is TRBV19, the J gene TRBJ2-1, with TRBD2 matching 7 bases. V lost 5 bases and J lost 0; bases outside the gene matches: 10. Germline V gives CDR1 LNHDA, CDR2 SQIVND (reference sequence). CDR3 length: 17 amino acids.

This chain uses TRBV11-2 with TRBJ1-2; weak D call: TRBD1 (5 bases). This CDR3 is built from 15 residues. The V and J ends lost 3 bases and 5 bases respectively, with 16 bases between them. From germline, CDR1 is SGHAT and CDR2 FQNNGV. The CDR3 protein is CASSFRRRQSYGYTF. CDR3 in DNA: TGTGCCAGCAGCTTCAGACGGCGACAGAGTTATGGCTACACCTTC. The full variable domain, in which reference TRBV11-2 and TRBJ1-2 provide the parts outside the CDR3, is EAGVAQSPRYKIIEKRQSVAFWCNPISGHATLYWYQQILGQGPKLLIQFQNNGVVDDSQLPKDRFSAERLKGVDSTLKIQPAKLEDSAVYLCASSFRRRQSYGYTFGSGTRLTVV.

This chain joins TRBV28 and TRBJ1-2; D remains unclear. The CDR3 spans 12 residues. Germline V gene lookup returns CDR1 MDHEN and CDR2 SYDVKM. V was pared by 4 bases and J by 6 bases, with 9 bases between. Here the CDR3 reads CASSSRPHGYTF. The CDR3 coding sequence is TGTGCCAGCAGTTCCCGTCCCCATGGCTACACCTTC.

The table lists this clonotype with a few counts. This chain links TRBV28 with TRBJ1-1, with D perhaps matching TRBD1 (5 bases). V lost 2 bases, J lost 0 bases, and 13 bases lay in between. This CDR3 is built from 16 residues. Germline CDR1 reads MDHEN; CDR2 reads SYDVKM. As DNA, the CDR3 is TGTGCCAGCAGTTTAGGCGGGGGAATTATGAACACTGAAGCTTTCTTT. Translated: CASSLGGGIMNTEAFF.

This sequence joins TRBV20-1 and TRBJ1-5; D remains unclear. The germline gives CDR1 DFQATT, CDR2 SNEGSKA (reference sequence). Deletions cut 2 bases from V and 3 bases from J, with 14 bases between. There are 15 residues in the CDR3. As DNA, the CDR3 is TGCAGTGCTAGATTGGGCCAGGTGGTCAATCAGCCCCAGCATTTT. As protein: CSARLGQVVNQPQHF.

The rearrangement joins TRBV12-3 or TRBV12-4 to TRBJ2-3; TRBD2 aligns across 14 bases. V was clipped by 6 bases and J by 7 bases; unmatched bases: 15. This CDR3 region has 18 residues. CDR3 sequence (DNA): TGTGCCAGCAGCGGGACTAGCGGGAGCCCTCACCAAGGGTATACGCAGTATTTT. Translation gives CASSGTSGSPHQGYTQYF.

V and J are TRBV6-5 and TRBJ2-1, with TRBD1 as a possible D gene (7 bases). This CDR3 has 17 amino acids. Trimming took off 0 bases at V and 8 bases at J, with 20 bases between the two ends. Germline V CDR1 and CDR2: MNHEY, SVGAGI. CDR3 nucleotides: TGTGCCAGCAGTTACTCGGGTGCCGTCAGGGGGGACGATGAGCAGTTCTTC. Translated, it gives CASSYSGAVRGDDEQFF.

This clonotype has at least ten counts. The rearrangement links TRBV6-2 or TRBV6-3 to TRBJ2-1; 13 bases align to TRBD2. The ends lost 2 bases at V and 7 bases at J; junction bases unmatched: 2. The CDR3 covers 15 residues. Per the germline V gene, CDR1 is MNHEY and CDR2 is SVGEGT. The CDR3 protein is CASSYGLAGANEQFF. The DNA of the CDR3 is TGTGCCAGCAGTTACGGACTAGCGGGAGCAAATGAGCAGTTCTTC.

This clonotype has just a few counts. The chain uses TRBV23-1 and TRBJ1-5; no clear D gene. TRBV23-1 is noted as an ORF with a role that remains uncertain. The V end lost 2 bases, the J end lost 5 bases, and 13 bases lay between the germline ends. The CDR3 consists of 15 residues. CDR3 nucleotide sequence: TGCGCCAGCAGTCAAAGGTCACAGTCAGATCAGCCCCAGCATTTT. Its protein product is CASSQRSQSDQPQHF.

This clonotype was observed at least ten times. The chain combines TRBV6-2 or TRBV6-3 with TRBJ2-2; 11 bases fit TRBD2. The germline V gene has CDR1 MNHEY and CDR2 SVGEGT. The length of the CDR3 is 14 residues. The trim removed 5 bases at V and 6 bases at J, leaving 2 bases unmatched. CDR3 residues: CASSLSGGAGELFF. In DNA, the CDR3 is TGTGCCAGCAGTCTTAGCGGGGGGGCCGGGGAGCTGTTTTTT.

This clonotype was seen repeatedly, ten times or more. The chain links TRBV20-1 to TRBJ1-6, with D perhaps TRBD1 (6 bases). Trimming took off 1 base at V and 10 bases at J, with 17 bases between the two ends. Germline V gene data show CDR1 as DFQATT and CDR2 as SNEGSKA (reference sequence). This CDR3 contains 15 residues. The CDR3 protein is CSARVGTGRRSPLHF. The CDR3 nucleotides are TGCAGTGCTAGAGTAGGCACAGGGAGGAGATCACCCCTCCACTTT.

This CDR3 is CASSRRQGHMNTEAFF. The CDR3 DNA follows: TGTGCCAGCAGCCGGCGACAGGGCCATATGAACACTGAAGCTTTCTTT. The chain combines TRBV12-3 or TRBV12-4 with TRBJ1-1; TRBD1 aligns across 7 bases. The CDR3 contains 16 residues. Trimming cost V 6 bases and J 0 bases; bases outside gene matches: 10.